What follows are 10 T cell receptor beta chains derived from one specimen sequenced in a study of blood T cell repertoires in COVID-19. The table came from immunoSEQ multiplex PCR; TCRdb's copy has only in-frame clones and leaves some out. The repertoire holds 200,000 or so clones, with 88% as singletons. The source material was peripheral blood. Receptor source: an older man with acute or convalescent COVID-19.

V usage is TRBV4-1 and J usage is TRBJ1-5; unclear D gene. The V end was cut by 1 base, the J end by 4 bases, with 17 bases between. Looked up from germline, CDR1 is MGHRA and CDR2 is YSYEKL. CDR3 length equals 17 residues. The CDR3 coding sequence is TGCGCCAGCAGCCAAGTTCTTGGGCTGGATCAAAATCAGCCCCAGCATTTT. Translation: CASSQVLGLDQNQPQHF.

The J gene is TRBJ2-7, the V gene TRBV6-6; D possibly corresponds to TRBD2 (5 bases). Germline-derived CDR1 and CDR2 are MNHNY and SVGAGI (reference sequence). The CDR3 has 12 amino acids. V lost 8 bases and J 2 bases, leaving 10 bases between the germline ends. CDR3 residues: CASGSLTYEQYF. The CDR3, as DNA: TGTGCCAGCGGGAGTCTCACCTACGAGCAGTACTTC.

The chain has TRBV27 and TRBJ2-3; 9 bases are a match to TRBD2. This CDR3 spans 16 amino acids. The V gene end was trimmed by 3 bases and the J gene end by 3 bases; junction bases not matched to a gene: 7. Germline CDR1 reads MNHEY; CDR2 reads SMNVEV (reference sequence). The CDR3 region is CASSFIAGVGTDTQYF. CDR3 DNA sequence: TGTGCCAGCAGTTTTATAGCGGGAGTTGGGACAGATACGCAGTATTTT.

The chain links TRBV3-1 (or the pseudogene TRBV3-2) to TRBJ2-1; 13 bases map to TRBD2. The J segment lost 7 bases and the V segment lost 0 bases, leaving 12 bases of the junction unmatched. Germline CDR1 is LGHDT and CDR2 is YNNKEL (reference sequence). The CDR3 consists of 19 residues. The CDR3 is CASSQEIPVGTSGKNEQFF. The CDR3 DNA sequence: TGTGCCAGCAGCCAAGAGATTCCCGTCGGGACTAGCGGGAAGAATGAGCAGTTCTTC.

V usage is TRBV6-5 and J usage is TRBJ2-7; TRBD1 agrees at 9 bases. Germline loops: CDR1 MNHEY, CDR2 SVGAGI. The CDR3 contains 15 residues. With V trimmed by 7 bases and J by 3 bases, 10 bases remained unmatched. The CDR3 loop is CASKRGTGSFYEQYF. The CDR3 coding sequence is TGTGCCAGCAAACGGGGGACAGGGAGCTTCTACGAGCAGTACTTC.

V is TRBV18 and J is TRBJ2-5; weak D call: TRBD2 (7 bases). Trimming left V 3 bases short and J 3 bases short, with 23 bases between. The CDR3 consists of 18 residues. The V gene's germline CDR1 is KGHSH and CDR2 LQKENI. The CDR3 nucleotides read TGTGCCAGCTCACCTTCGACGGGCGCAACAGGGAGGGAAGAGACCCAGTACTTC. Translation gives CASSPSTGATGREETQYF. Combining the CDR3 with reference TRBV18 and TRBJ2-5 gives the whole variable domain NAGVMQNPRHLVRRRGQEARLRCSPMKGHSHVYWYRQLPEEGLKFMVYLQKENIIDESGMPKERFSAEFPKEGPSILRIQQVVRGDSAAYFCASSPSTGATGREETQYFGPGTRLLVL.

The V gene is TRBV29-1, the J gene TRBJ1-2; D call uncertain. The V end was cut by 7 bases, the J end by 2 bases, with 8 bases between. This CDR3 has 11 residues. From germline, CDR1 is SQVTM and CDR2 ANQGSEA. The CDR3 nucleotides read TGCAGCGGCCTTACAAACTATGGCTACACCTTC. This encodes CSGLTNYGYTF.

This clone was observed a few times. The chain carries TRBV7-9 and TRBJ2-1; D not certain. The germline CDR1 and CDR2 sequences are SEHNR and FQNEAQ (reference sequence). The CDR3 consists of 12 residues. V lost 0 bases and J lost 8, with 5 bases in between. DNA for the CDR3: TGTGCCAGCAGCTTAGCCAGTCATGAGCAGTTCTTC. This translates into CASSLASHEQFF.

V gene TRBV11-2 combines with J gene TRBJ2-2; D is possibly TRBD2 (6 bases). V shed 5 bases and J shed 1 base, with 14 bases lying between them. Looked up from germline, CDR1 is SGHAT and CDR2 is FQNNGV. The CDR3 is 16 residues long. CDR3 in amino acids: CASSRRLELNTGELFF. In DNA form, the CDR3 reads TGTGCCAGCAGCCGCCGACTAGAGTTGAACACCGGGGAGCTGTTTTTT.

Here the CDR3 DNA reads TGTGCCAGCAGCTCCCTCTATGGCTACACCTTC. Translating it yields CASSSLYGYTF. The chain carries TRBV28 and TRBJ1-2, with D unresolved. The CDR3 is 11 amino acids. The germline CDR1 and CDR2 sequences are MDHEN and SYDVKM. V lost 6 bases and J lost 4, with 6 bases in between.